Following are 14 T cell receptor beta chains from one sample sequenced in a study of OX40 agonist ivuxolimab in advanced cancers. Libraries were prepared by immunoSEQ multiplex PCR; TCRdb keeps only in-frame clonotypes and omits some of them. The profile shows approximately 99,000 clones, roughly nine tenths of them singletons. This sample comprised CD4+ or CD8+ T cells sorted from blood, obtained in a trial of the OX40 agonist ivuxolimab. These receptors all come from an adult with an advanced solid tumor such as melanoma, head and neck, liver or kidney cancer.

This chain links TRBV7-6 with TRBJ2-7, with TRBD1 as a possible D gene (5 bases). The CDR3 is 14 residues long. V lost 5 bases to trimming and J lost 2 bases, with 13 bases between them. Germline CDR1 reads SGHVS; CDR2 reads FNYEAQ. The CDR3 DNA is TGTGCCAGCAGCCCCCTGGGGCAAACCTACGAGCAGTACTTC. Amino acid sequence: CASSPLGQTYEQYF.

The CDR3 coding sequence is TGTGCCAGCAGCTTCAGGGCGGGCACTGAAGCTTTCTTT. Translation gives CASSFRAGTEAFF. V usage is TRBV5-6 and J usage is TRBJ1-1, with D possibly matching TRBD1 (5 bases). Trimming cost V 2 bases and J 4 bases, with 9 bases left between them. CDR3 length equals 13 residues. Germline CDR1 reads SGHDT; CDR2 reads YYEEEE.

V gene TRBV6-1 combines with J gene TRBJ2-5, with D possibly matching TRBD1 (6 bases). V was cut by 4 bases and J by 2 bases, with 8 bases left in between. The CDR3 extends over 13 amino acids. Germline CDR1 is MNHNS and CDR2 is SASEGT. The CDR3, as DNA: TGTGCCAGCAGTGTCCAGGGGCAAGAGACCCAGTACTTC. Translation: CASSVQGQETQYF.

The rearrangement joins TRBV11-3 to TRBJ2-2; D is uncertain. The CDR3 runs 13 residues. The germline V gene encodes CDR1 SGHNT and CDR2 YENEEA. V lost 2 bases, J lost 5 bases, and 6 bases lay in between. The CDR3 region is CASSLTLTGELFF. DNA of the CDR3: TGTGCCAGCAGCTTAACCCTAACCGGGGAGCTGTTTTTT.

CDR3 coding DNA: TGTGCCAGCAGCGTAGGGCCGACAGGGACCTTCAATGAGCAGTTCTTC. This sequence encodes CASSVGPTGTFNEQFF. V usage is TRBV9 and J usage is TRBJ2-1; 7 bases agree with TRBD1. This CDR3 has 16 amino acids. The germline CDR1 and CDR2 sequences are SGDLS and YYNGEE. The trim removed 0 bases at V and 6 bases at J, leaving 9 bases unmatched. Full variable domain (missing parts from reference TRBV9 and TRBJ2-1): DSGVTQTPKHLITATGQRVTLRCSPRSGDLSVYWYQQSLDQGLQFLIQYYNGEERAKGNILERFSAQQFPDLHSELNLSSLELGDSALYFCASSVGPTGTFNEQFFGPGTRLTVL.

The chain is built from TRBV30 and TRBJ2-5; 12 positions agree with TRBD2. Germline CDR1 GTSNPN, CDR2 SVGIG (reference sequence). This CDR3 spans 16 amino acids. The V gene end was trimmed by 2 bases and the J gene end by 0 bases; junction bases not matched to a gene: 4. DNA for the CDR3: TGTGCCTGGAGTAACGGACTAGCGGGGAACCAAGAGACCCAGTACTTC. Encoded protein: CAWSNGLAGNQETQYF.

The V gene is TRBV19, the J gene TRBJ1-2, with 8 bases fitting TRBD1. V shed 5 bases and J 2 bases; nucleotides not matched to a gene: 7. The CDR3 spans 15 residues. CDR1 is LNHDA and CDR2 is SQIVND in the germline V gene (reference sequence). In nucleotides, the CDR3 is TGTGCCAGTAGTCCTGGACAGGGCCCAAACTATGGCTACACCTTC. Its translation is CASSPGQGPNYGYTF. Drawing the rest from reference TRBV19 and TRBJ1-2, the complete variable domain is DGGITQSPKYLFRKEGQNVTLSCEQNLNHDAMYWYRQDPGQGLRLIYYSQIVNDFQKGDIAEGYSVSREKKESFPLTVTSAQKNPTAFYLCASSPGQGPNYGYTFGSGTRLTVV.

The chain joins TRBV7-2 to TRBJ2-5; 9 positions agree with TRBD1. The CDR3 is made up of 16 amino acids. V lost 5 bases, J lost 1 base, and 8 bases stayed unmatched. Germline lookup yields CDR1 SGHTA and CDR2 FQGNSA. CDR3 in DNA: TGTGCCAGCAGCACCTCGGACAGGGGCCTCCAAGAGACCCAGTACTTC. This gives the protein CASSTSDRGLQETQYF.

The V and J genes are TRBV6-6 and TRBJ2-7; D is ambiguous. This CDR3 has 15 residues. Germline V gives CDR1 MNHNY, CDR2 SVGAGI (reference sequence). The V and J ends lost 0 bases and 6 bases respectively, with 15 bases between them. The chain's CDR3 is CASSYSSLLLSEQYF. CDR3 DNA: TGTGCCAGCAGTTACTCGTCCCTACTACTTAGCGAGCAGTACTTC.

This clone was recorded once. V usage is TRBV9 and J usage is TRBJ2-1; TRBD1 aligns across 9 bases. Per germline, CDR1 SGDLS and CDR2 YYNGEE. CDR3 length: 14 amino acids. Trimming took 3 bases from V and 4 from J; bases not matched to a gene: 2. The CDR3 nucleotides are TGTGCCAGCAGCGCGGACAGGGGATACAATGAGCAGTTCTTC. It is translated as CASSADRGYNEQFF.

V gene TRBV18 combines with J gene TRBJ2-5; 13 bases map to TRBD2. The germline V gene encodes CDR1 KGHSH and CDR2 LQKENI. This CDR3 is built from 15 residues. The ends lost 3 bases at V and 3 bases at J; junction bases unmatched: 1. This CDR3 is CASSPGLAGEETQYF. The CDR3 DNA sequence: TGTGCCAGCTCACCTGGACTAGCGGGGGAAGAGACCCAGTACTTC. Drawing the rest from reference TRBV18 and TRBJ2-5, the complete variable domain is NAGVMQNPRHLVRRRGQEARLRCSPMKGHSHVYWYRQLPEEGLKFMVYLQKENIIDESGMPKERFSAEFPKEGPSILRIQQVVRGDSAAYFCASSPGLAGEETQYFGPGTRLLVL.

The chain links TRBV7-3 to TRBJ2-3; TRBD2 matches 13 bases. The CDR3 length is 16 residues. J lost 4 bases, V lost 4 bases, and 5 bases had no gene match. Germline V gene data show CDR1 as SGHTA and CDR2 as FQGTGA. Here the CDR3 DNA reads TGTGCCAGCAGCTCTACTAGCGGGAGGGTGTCAGATACGCAGTATTTT. It yields the protein CASSSTSGRVSDTQYF.

The gene calls are TRBV6-1 and TRBJ2-3; TRBD2 agrees at 16 bases. Trimming took 4 bases from V and 1 from J; bases not matched to a gene: 5. The CDR3 loop spans 18 amino acids. Germline lookup yields CDR1 MNHNS and CDR2 SASEGT. The CDR3 sequence is CASSVGLAGGLGTDTQYF. The CDR3 region has the DNA TGTGCCAGCAGTGTGGGACTAGCGGGGGGGCTTGGCACAGATACGCAGTATTTT.

The CDR3 sequence is CASSPFRASYEQYF. The CDR3 DNA reads TGTGCCAGCAGCCCGTTCAGGGCCTCCTACGAGCAGTACTTC. V is TRBV7-6 and J is TRBJ2-7; tentative D call: TRBD1 (5 bases). V was pared by 5 bases and J by 0 bases, with 11 bases between. The germline CDR1 and CDR2 sequences are SGHVS and FNYEAQ. The length of the CDR3 is 14 residues.